Listed below are T cell receptor beta chains from one sample, sequenced in a study of T cells in localized non-small cell lung cancer. Clones were read by immunoSEQ multiplex PCR, and TCRdb kept only the in-frame ones, dropping some. The sample has some 11,000 clones, 90% seen once; the top ten hold roughly an eighth. The input for sequencing was peripheral blood, taken before any cancer treatment. The source is a male donor aged 60 or over with stage III lung adenocarcinoma. CDR3s include the opening cysteine and the closing phenylalanine or tryptophan. The D gene is left open where the match is weak. Part of the rows lack a size; the others show once, few, many or a class for expanded clones.

cdr3_nt cdr3_aa j_call clone_size cdr3_length v_call d_call
TGTGCCAGCAGCTTACGTAGGGGACGGAACTCTGGGGCCAACGTCCTGACTTTC CASSLRRGRNSGANVLTF TRBJ2-6 . 18 TRBV7-8 .
TGCGCCAGCAGCCAAGATCCCCCGGGACAGGGGTTAGTAGGCTCCTACGAGCAGTACTTC CASSQDPPGQGLVGSYEQYF TRBJ2-7 once 20 TRBV4-3 TRBD1
TGTGCCAGCAGTTCGACAGGGGCAGGCGAGCAGTACTTC CASSSTGAGEQYF TRBJ2-7 . 13 TRBV6-5 TRBD1
TGTGCCAGCAGCCCCCCGACTAGCGGGAGCCCGGGGGAGCTGTTTTTT CASSPPTSGSPGELFF TRBJ2-2 . 16 TRBV5-6 TRBD2
TGTGCCAGCAGCCCGCAAGGGACTAGCGGGTCCCAAGAGACCCAGTACTTC CASSPQGTSGSQETQYF TRBJ2-5 . 17 TRBV7-4 TRBD2
TGTGCCAGCAGTAGTGGACGGCAGAACACTGAAGCTTTCTTT CASSSGRQNTEAFF TRBJ1-1 . 14 TRBV6-5 .
TGTGCCAGCAGCTTAGGGACTTTAGGCTACACCTTC CASSLGTLGYTF TRBJ1-2 . 12 TRBV9 .
TGCGCCAGCAGCGTCCGCACATCACAAAGTCGGGCCAACGTCCTGACTTTC CASSVRTSQSRANVLTF TRBJ2-6 . 17 TRBV4-3 .
TGTGCCAGCAGCGGACTAGTTGACACCGGGGAGCTGTTTTTT CASSGLVDTGELFF TRBJ2-2 . 14 TRBV5-5 TRBD2
TGCGCCAGCAGTGACCCCTTGGATGAGCAGTTCTTC CASSDPLDEQFF TRBJ2-1 . 12 TRBV10-1 .
TGTGCCAGCGGACGGGGACCTATCTACAATGAGCAGTTCTTC CASGRGPIYNEQFF TRBJ2-1 . 14 TRBV2 .
TGTGCCAGCAGCTCCGGACTAGCGGGGCCCCCCTACGAGCAGTACTTC CASSSGLAGPPYEQYF TRBJ2-7 . 16 TRBV5-4 TRBD2
TGTGCCAGCAGCCCCTCGGGAGCGGCCCGCGGGGGTGAGCAGTTCTTC CASSPSGAARGGEQFF TRBJ2-1 . 16 TRBV7-9 TRBD2
TGTGCCAGCAGTCCAGTTGGCTCCTACAATGAGCAGTTCTTC CASSPVGSYNEQFF TRBJ2-1 . 14 TRBV6-5 .
TGTGCCAGCAGCCCCGACGGCAGGGGGACAGAGCCCCAGCATTTT CASSPDGRGTEPQHF TRBJ1-5 few 15 TRBV9 TRBD1
TGCGCCAGCAGCCAAGGGGGGTACGAGCAGTACTTC CASSQGGYEQYF TRBJ2-7 . 12 TRBV4-1 .
TGCGCCAGCAGCATCCTCTCGGGCCGCTCCTACAATGAGCAGTTCTTC CASSILSGRSYNEQFF TRBJ2-1 few 16 TRBV5-1 .
TGTGCCAGCAGCGGCGGACAGAACCCGGAGGAAAGGACCTACAATGAGCAGTTCTTC CASSGGQNPEERTYNEQFF TRBJ2-1 . 19 TRBV7-2 .
TGTGCCAGCAAGGGCTATGGGGGAGGGAATCAAGAGACCCAGTACTTC CASKGYGGGNQETQYF TRBJ2-5 . 16 TRBV2 TRBD2
TGCGCCAGCAGCCAAGAACCCCTAGCGGCAGACACAGATACGCAGTATTTT CASSQEPLAADTDTQYF TRBJ2-3 . 17 TRBV4-1 TRBD2
TGTGCCAGCTCACCACCGGCGGGGCGCCGGGCCGGGGAGCTGTTTTTT CASSPPAGRRAGELFF TRBJ2-2 . 16 TRBV18 .
TGTGCCACCAGCAACGCATTCTCGGGGGAGCAGTACTTC CATSNAFSGEQYF TRBJ2-7 . 13 TRBV15 .
TGCGCCAGCAGCTTGAACCAAGAGACCCAGTACTTC CASSLNQETQYF TRBJ2-5 . 12 TRBV5-1 .